This is a list of T cell receptor beta chains from one sample in a study of T cell responses to AZD1222 COVID-19 vaccine. Sequenced by immunoSEQ multiplex PCR; TCRdb stores in-frame clones only, minus some. Here the sample spans some 96,000 clones, about 87% being singletons. The material sequenced was peripheral blood, taken on day 0 of AZD1222 vaccination. The source of these receptors is an adult in good health. The CDR3 runs from the conserved cysteine through the conserved F or W. Each record gives: D gene, V gene, J gene, clone size, CDR3 DNA, CDR3 protein. D genes are given only for firm matches. Some rows mark clone size as missing; the rest say once, few, many or name a class of expanded clone.

>TRBD2|TRBV2|TRBJ2-3|NA
TGTGCCAGCAGAGATAGCGGGAGTGATGCAGATACGCAGTATTTT
CASRDSGSDADTQYF
>NA|TRBV6-5|TRBJ1-2|NA
TGTGCCAGCAGTTACTCTCGGACCCATGGCTACACCTTC
CASSYSRTHGYTF
>TRBD1|TRBV2|TRBJ1-2|NA
TGTGCCAGGAAACCGACAGGGGTCGGAGGCTACACCTTC
CARKPTGVGGYTF
>NA|TRBV9|TRBJ2-3|NA
TGTGCCAGCAGCGCCGCGGTCACAGATACGCAGTATTTT
CASSAAVTDTQYF
>TRBD2|TRBV6-2/TRBV6-3|TRBJ2-7|NA
TGTGCCAGCAGCGAATATCAAGGACTAGCGGGATTAAGCTACGAGCAGTACTTC
CASSEYQGLAGLSYEQYF
>NA|TRBV29-1|TRBJ2-2|few
TGCAGCGTTTGGGAGAACACCGGGGAGCTGTTTTTT
CSVWENTGELFF
>NA|TRBV6-1|TRBJ1-1|NA
TGTGCCAGCAGTGAAAATTTTGAGGGCCGGCGGACTGAAGCTTTCTTT
CASSENFEGRRTEAFF
>TRBD1|TRBV7-2|TRBJ1-5|NA
TGTGCCAGCAGCTTAACAGGGGAGGATCAGCCCCAGCATTTT
CASSLTGEDQPQHF
>TRBD2|TRBV7-2|TRBJ2-7|NA
TGTGCCAGCACCTTTAGCGGGATGAGTGGCTACGAGCAGTACTTC
CASTFSGMSGYEQYF
>TRBD1|TRBV5-1|TRBJ2-5|NA
TGCGCCAGCAGCTTGGCGGGGACAGGTCAAGGGACCCAGTACTTC
CASSLAGTGQGTQYF
>NA|TRBV19|TRBJ2-7|NA
TGTGCCAGTAAAGATAGCTTTACATCCTACGAGCAGTACTTC
CASKDSFTSYEQYF
>NA|TRBV2|TRBJ2-1|once
TGTGCCAGCAGTGAAGCGGTATCCGTAGAGGGAGGCGGGCAGTTCTTC
CASSEAVSVEGGGQFF
>TRBD1|TRBV19|TRBJ2-4|NA
TGTGCCAGTAGCCTGACAGGGGGGGCCAAAAACATTCAGTACTTC
CASSLTGGAKNIQYF
>NA|TRBV4-3|TRBJ1-1|once
TGCGCCAGCAGCCCCGCGGTGGGGGGGAACACTGAAGCTTTCTTT
CASSPAVGGNTEAFF
>NA|TRBV6-5|TRBJ2-3|NA
TGTGCCAGCAGTTACTCCACCGGGACCCCCGATACGCAGTATTTT
CASSYSTGTPDTQYF
>NA|TRBV11-2|TRBJ1-4|NA
TGTGCCAGCAGCGGAATAGGGCAGCCGGGGCTTTTT
CASSGIGQPGLF
>NA|TRBV30|TRBJ1-6|NA
TGTGCCTGGAGTGCGCAGGAGCGCTCACCCCTCCACTTT
CAWSAQERSPLHF
>TRBD1|TRBV19|TRBJ1-1|NA
TGTGCCAGTAATTTACAGGGGGAAGCTTTCTTT
CASNLQGEAFF
>TRBD1|TRBV4-2|TRBJ2-7|medium-sized
TGTGCCAGCAGCCAAGATAGGTCGGCCACAGGGGTTTCCTACGAGCAGTACTTC
CASSQDRSATGVSYEQYF
>NA|TRBV4-1|TRBJ1-1|NA
TGCGCCAGCCTACCCGAAGAAGGTATGAACACTGAAGCTTTCTTT
CASLPEEGMNTEAFF
>NA|TRBV21-1|TRBJ2-1|NA
TGTGCCAGCAGCAAAGGGCTTCGGCTGCACAAGTACAATGAGCAGTTCTTC
CASSKGLRLHKYNEQFF
>TRBD1|TRBV27|TRBJ1-5|NA
TGTGCCAGCAGAGCGACAGGGGGCCCTTATAGCAATCAGCCCCAGCATTTT
CASRATGGPYSNQPQHF
>TRBD1|TRBV5-8|TRBJ2-5|once
TGTGCCAGCAGCCCCGGACAGGGCCCCTTAGAGACCCAGTACTTC
CASSPGQGPLETQYF
>NA|TRBV7-8|TRBJ2-1|NA
TGTGCCAGCAGCCAGAGCGGTGAGCAGTTCTTC
CASSQSGEQFF
>NA|TRBV18|TRBJ1-1|NA
TGTGCCAGCTCACCGTCCAGTTCGAACACTGAAGCTTTCTTT
CASSPSSSNTEAFF
>TRBD1|TRBV7-3|TRBJ2-5|once
TGTGCCAGCAGCCTCGACAGGGAAGAGACCCAGTACTTC
CASSLDREETQYF